These 4 T cell receptor beta chains were all obtained from the same sample, sequenced in a study of control samples from healthy donors and cancer patients. This table comes from immunoSEQ multiplex PCR, and its TCRdb copy is limited to in-frame clones, with some not included. The sample includes roughly 90,000 clones, roughly 91% of them seen just once. Sequenced input: PBMCs. The receptors shown here come from a woman in her forties or fifties with colorectal cancer.

This chain uses TRBV6-2 or TRBV6-3 with TRBJ2-7; D is ambiguous. The germline gives CDR1 MNHEY, CDR2 SVGEGT. The CDR3 runs 10 residues. The V end was cut by 8 bases, the J end by 4 bases, with 6 bases between. The CDR3, as DNA: TGTGCCAGCGGCCAGTACGAGCAGTACGTC. Translating gives CASGQYEQYV.

The rearrangement links TRBV3-1 (or the pseudogene TRBV3-2) to TRBJ1-6, with D possibly TRBD1 on 6 matching bases. CDR1 is LGHDT and CDR2 is YNNKEL in the germline V gene (reference sequence). V was clipped by 3 bases and J by 5 bases, with 8 bases between them. This CDR3 is 14 amino acids long. The CDR3 DNA reads as TGTGCCAGCAGCCATACAGGGAATAATTCACCCCTCCACTTT. As protein: CASSHTGNNSPLHF.

The chain joins TRBV27 to TRBJ2-3, with 9 bases identical to TRBD1. Germline V CDR1 and CDR2: MNHEY, SMNVEV (reference sequence). The CDR3 has 14 amino acids. V lost 5 bases and J lost 3; bases outside the gene matches: 3. The CDR3 reads CASSLDRGTDTQYF. The CDR3 nucleotides are TGTGCCAGCAGTCTGGACAGGGGAACAGATACGCAGTATTTT.

The V call is TRBV28, the J call TRBJ1-6; 7 bases map to TRBD1. Per the germline V gene, CDR1 is MDHEN and CDR2 is SYDVKM. The CDR3 covers 15 residues. V lost 3 bases, J lost 7 bases, and 6 bases stayed unmatched. CDR3 amino acids: CASSFRQGWNSPLHF. The CDR3, as DNA: TGTGCCAGCAGTTTCCGACAGGGTTGGAATTCACCCCTCCACTTT.